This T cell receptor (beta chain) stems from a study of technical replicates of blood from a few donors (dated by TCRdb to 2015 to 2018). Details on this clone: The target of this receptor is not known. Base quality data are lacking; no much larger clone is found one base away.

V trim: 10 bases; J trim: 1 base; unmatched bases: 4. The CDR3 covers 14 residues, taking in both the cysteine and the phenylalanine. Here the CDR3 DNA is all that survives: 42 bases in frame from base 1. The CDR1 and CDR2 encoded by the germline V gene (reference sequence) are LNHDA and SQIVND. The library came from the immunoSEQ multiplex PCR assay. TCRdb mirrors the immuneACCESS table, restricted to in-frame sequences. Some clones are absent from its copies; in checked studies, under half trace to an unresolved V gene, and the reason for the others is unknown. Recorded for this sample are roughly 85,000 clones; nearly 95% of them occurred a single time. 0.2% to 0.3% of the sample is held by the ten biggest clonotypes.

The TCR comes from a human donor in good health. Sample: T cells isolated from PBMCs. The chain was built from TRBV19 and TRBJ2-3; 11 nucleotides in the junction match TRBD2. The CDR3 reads CATGLADGTDTQYF. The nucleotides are TGTGCCACGGGACTAGCGGACGGCACAGATACGCAGTATTTT. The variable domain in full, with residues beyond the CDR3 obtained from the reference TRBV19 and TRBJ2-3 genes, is DGGITQSPKYLFRKEGQNVTLSCEQNLNHDAMYWYRQDPGQGLRLIYYSQIVNDFQKGDIAEGYSVSREKKESFPLTVTSAQKNPTAFYLCATGLADGTDTQYFGPGTRLTVL.